A single sample gave rise to the 19 T cell receptor beta chains below, sequenced in a study of graft-versus-host responses after intestinal transplantation. Assay used: immunoSEQ multiplex PCR; TCRdb lists only in-frame clones, some missing. Of roughly 90,000 clones listed, approximately 90% are singletons. Their recognized antigens are unknown. This specimen consisted of unstimulated CD4+ T cells sorted from spleen or lymph node cells, obtained before transplant. All receptors derive from a human donor who was the organ donor for an intestinal transplant.

The CDR3 bases are TGTGCCAGCAGCTACCTTCGGGGATACGAGCAGTACTTC. Residues: CASSYLRGYEQYF. The V gene is TRBV11-3, the J gene TRBJ2-7, with TRBD2 as a possible D gene (5 bases). Germline-derived CDR1 and CDR2 are SGHNT and YENEEA. V was trimmed by 4 bases and J by 4 bases, leaving 11 bases between them. CDR3 length equals 13 residues.

This clone appeared once. This chain uses TRBV11-1 with TRBJ2-7; TRBD2 agrees at 7 bases. The CDR3 is made up of 15 amino acids. V lost 5 bases and J lost 2; bases outside the gene matches: 9. Germline lookup yields CDR1 SGHAT and CDR2 FQDESV (reference sequence). The CDR3: CASSPGSGTPYEQYF. The CDR3 DNA is TGTGCCAGCAGCCCAGGGAGCGGGACTCCCTACGAGCAGTACTTC.

This chain uses TRBV4-3 with TRBJ1-4, with D tentatively TRBD1 (5 bases). Germline V gene sequence: CDR1 LGHNA, CDR2 YSLEER. V lost 1 base and J 4 bases, leaving 10 bases between the germline ends. This CDR3 has 15 residues. The CDR3 loop is CASSQVGQFNEKLFF. The CDR3 bases are TGCGCCAGCAGCCAAGTGGGGCAGTTTAATGAAAAACTGTTTTTT.

The genes are TRBV2 and TRBJ2-3; TRBD2 is a possible D gene (6 bases). The germline V gene has CDR1 SNHLY and CDR2 FYNNEI. V shed 4 bases and J shed 4 bases, with 12 bases lying between them. This CDR3 is 14 amino acids long. The CDR3 loop reads CASSATRFPDTQYF. CDR3 DNA sequence: TGTGCCAGCAGTGCGACTAGGTTCCCAGATACGCAGTATTTT.

The chain combines TRBV13 with TRBJ2-1; 8 nucleotides match TRBD1. The CDR3 extends over 18 amino acids. The V gene's germline CDR1 is PRHDT and CDR2 FYEKMQ (reference sequence). Trimming removed 5 bases from V and 0 bases from J; junction bases left unmatched: 12. CDR3 coding DNA: TGTGCCAGCAGCCACACCAGGGGGCTTTCGGGCTCCTACAATGAGCAGTTCTTC. This sequence encodes CASSHTRGLSGSYNEQFF.

The chain couples TRBV6-5 to TRBJ2-7; TRBD2 matches 7 bases. The V and J ends lost 4 bases and 4 bases, in that order; junction bases with no gene match: 13. CDR3 size: 16 residues. Germline V lookup: CDR1 MNHEY, CDR2 SVGAGI. The CDR3 sequence: CASSSHVRGEGYEQYF. The CDR3 bases are TGTGCCAGCAGTTCCCATGTCAGAGGGGAGGGGTACGAGCAGTACTTC.

The CDR3: CASSRASGGANEQFF. Written as DNA, the CDR3 is TGTGCCAGTAGTCGAGCTAGCGGGGGGGCGAATGAGCAGTTCTTC. This chain links TRBV19 with TRBJ2-1; 12 nucleotides match TRBD2. V lost 5 bases to trimming and J lost 7 bases; unmatched junction nucleotides: 6. Germline CDR1 is LNHDA and CDR2 is SQIVND (reference sequence). The CDR3 contains 15 residues.

The chain combines TRBV29-1 with TRBJ2-1, with TRBD1 identical over 9 bases. Losses at the gene ends were 6 bases for V and 6 bases for J; bases not matched to a gene: 6. Germline V gives CDR1 SQVTM, CDR2 ANQGSEA. CDR3 length: 13 residues. The CDR3 protein is CSVPGQGGNEQFF. DNA of the CDR3: TGCAGCGTACCGGGACAGGGTGGCAATGAGCAGTTCTTC.

This clone was detected a few times. V and J are TRBV11-3 and TRBJ2-7; 7 bases match TRBD2. J lost 1 base, V lost 5 bases, and 8 bases had no gene match. The CDR3 is 15 residues long. The V gene's germline CDR1 is SGHNT and CDR2 YENEEA. For the CDR3, the DNA is TGTGCCAGCAGCCTTACAGGCGGGGGATCCTACGAGCAGTACTTC. Protein product: CASSLTGGGSYEQYF.

J is TRBJ1-1 and V is TRBV10-3, with 7 bases identical to TRBD1. V was pared by 6 bases and J by 4 bases, with 8 bases of the junction left unmatched. CDR1 is ENHRY, CDR2 SYGVKD, per germline. The CDR3 spans 14 residues. The CDR3 sequence is CAIRPTGASTEAFF. CDR3 nucleotides: TGTGCCATCAGGCCTACAGGGGCTAGCACTGAAGCTTTCTTT.

Comments on this clone: This sample includes further DNA sequences coding for the same CDR3. J is TRBJ1-1 and V is TRBV18; a weak D match, TRBD1 (6 bases). The CDR3 loop spans 13 amino acids. Germline V gene sequence: CDR1 KGHSH, CDR2 LQKENI. V was shortened by 6 bases and J by 1 base, with 9 bases between the two germline ends. CDR3 in DNA: TGTGCCAGCTCGCCGACAGGGAACACTGAAGCTTTCTTT. This sequence encodes CASSPTGNTEAFF.

The chain is built from TRBV7-8 and TRBJ2-7; 7 bases are a match to TRBD2. Germline CDR1 reads SGHVS; CDR2 reads FQNEAQ. V was pared by 5 bases and J by 0 bases, with 7 bases of the junction left unmatched. The CDR3 is 15 residues long. CDR3 protein: CASSGEAGSSYEQYF. The DNA of the CDR3 is TGTGCCAGCAGCGGCGAAGCGGGATCCTCCTACGAGCAGTACTTC.

The V and J genes are TRBV5-1 and TRBJ1-4; TRBD1 is a possible D gene (5 bases). The CDR3 runs 15 residues. V lost 0 bases, J lost 2 bases, and 8 bases lay in between. In germline, CDR1 is SGHRS, CDR2 YFSETQ. The CDR3 loop reads CASSLGGATNEKLFF. The CDR3 bases are TGCGCCAGCAGCTTGGGTGGGGCCACTAATGAAAAACTGTTTTTT. The full variable domain, its missing parts supplied by reference TRBV5-1 and TRBJ1-4, is KAGVTQTPRYLIKTRGQQVTLSCSPISGHRSVSWYQQTPGQGLQFLFEYFSETQRNKGNFPGRFSGRQFSNSRSEMNVSTLELGDSALYLCASSLGGATNEKLFFGSGTQLSVL.

The chain joins TRBV11-3 to TRBJ1-1; 8 nucleotides match TRBD1. CDR1 SGHNT and CDR2 YENEEA come from the germline V gene. The CDR3 is 14 amino acids. Germline trimming cut 3 bases from V and 2 bases from J; bases unmatched to any gene: 2. The CDR3 spells CASSFGQGNTEAFF. The CDR3 DNA follows: TGTGCCAGCAGCTTTGGACAGGGAAACACTGAAGCTTTCTTT.

The chain joins TRBV28 to TRBJ1-5, with D perhaps matching TRBD1 (5 bases). V was cut by 6 bases and J by 1 base, with 10 bases left in between. This CDR3 contains 14 residues. CDR1 and CDR2 (germline): MDHEN, SYDVKM. The CDR3 DNA follows: TGTGCCAGCAGCTCTGGGGGGAGCAATCAGCCCCAGCATTTT. Translated, it gives CASSSGGSNQPQHF.

This clone was seen once. The chain has TRBV5-1 and TRBJ2-7; 10 nucleotides align to TRBD2. J gave up 4 bases and V 0 bases, and 7 bases lay outside the gene matches. Per germline, CDR1 SGHRS and CDR2 YFSETQ. The CDR3 extends over 16 amino acids. The CDR3 DNA is TGCGCCAGCAGCTTGGGTGGCGCTAGCGGGAGTTACGAGCAGTACTTC. Its translation is CASSLGGASGSYEQYF.

The chain uses TRBV2 and TRBJ2-2; D gene ambiguous. Germline values: CDR1 SNHLY, CDR2 FYNNEI. Trimming shortened V by 7 bases and J by 10 bases, and 13 bases separated the two germline ends. The CDR3 runs to 12 residues. CDR3 region: CASKFLAEELFF. CDR3 DNA: TGTGCCAGCAAATTTTTGGCAGAGGAGCTGTTTTTT.

The rearrangement joins TRBV15 to TRBJ2-1; 8 bases map to TRBD1. This CDR3 has 17 amino acids. The V segment lost 3 bases and the J segment 8 bases; nucleotides outside the gene matches: 15. Germline assignment: CDR1 LNHNV and CDR2 YYDKDF (reference sequence). CDR3 sequence: CATSSRQDRDRRHEQFF. The CDR3 DNA follows: TGTGCCACCAGCAGCCGCCAGGACAGGGACCGCCGCCATGAGCAGTTCTTC.

This clone was observed a handful of times. The chain uses TRBV5-6 and TRBJ2-3, with D maybe TRBD1 (5 bases). Trimming left V 6 bases short and J 6 bases short, with 8 bases between. The germline V gene has CDR1 SGHDT and CDR2 YYEEEE. The CDR3 contains 11 residues. The CDR3 spells CASNQGDTQYF. The CDR3 bases are TGTGCCAGCAACCAGGGTGATACGCAGTATTTT.